These 13 T cell receptor beta chains were all obtained from the same sample, sequenced in a study of cytomegalovirus exposure and HLA in healthy donors. 60 Vbeta and 13 Jbeta primers were used in PCR. The repertoire was sequenced with immunoSEQ multiplex PCR; TCRdb's copy has only in-frame clones and lacks some. The profile covers about 190,000 clones, with 75% to 90% appearing a single time and approximately 0.8% taken by the ten largest. The sequencing sample was made of PBMCs. These TCRs come from a woman between 18 and 29 years old in good health and CMV-seronegative.

This clone was counted a few times. The junction differs from germline at one of its ends, possibly a read error. V gene TRBV7-9 combines with J gene TRBJ2-4, with D tentatively TRBD2 (6 bases). Germline loops: CDR1 SEHNR, CDR2 FQNEAQ (reference sequence). This CDR3 has 12 residues. CDR3 nucleotide sequence: TGTTCCAGCAGCTCCGGGACTAACATTCAGTACTTC. This translates into CSSSSGTNIQYF. Full variable domain (outside the CDR3, taken from reference TRBV7-9 and TRBJ2-4): DTGVSQNPRHKITKRGQNVTFRCDPISEHNRLYWYRQTLGQGPEFLTYFQNEAQLEKSRLLSDRFSAERPKGSFSTLEIQRTEQGDSAMYLCSSSSGTNIQYFGAGTRLSVL.

The V call is TRBV2, the J call TRBJ1-6; tentatively, D is TRBD1 (5 bases). The CDR3 totals 15 residues. The V and J ends lost 2 bases and 5 bases respectively, with 10 bases between them. Germline CDR1 is SNHLY and CDR2 is FYNNEI. CDR3 amino acids: CASSEQGLDNSPLHF. The CDR3 nucleotides read TGTGCCAGCAGTGAACAGGGATTGGATAATTCACCCCTCCACTTT.

This chain joins TRBV27 and TRBJ1-2; D uncertain. CDR1 MNHEY and CDR2 SMNVEV come from the germline V gene (reference sequence). Trimming removed 6 bases at V and 0 bases at J, with 5 bases between. The CDR3 is 12 amino acids. The CDR3 region has the DNA TGTGCCAGCAGCCTAGCTAACTATGGCTACACCTTC. Protein: CASSLANYGYTF.

V is TRBV6-5 and J is TRBJ2-7; the D gene is possibly TRBD1 (6 bases). Germline V gives CDR1 MNHEY, CDR2 SVGAGI. The CDR3 sequence is 12 residues long. V was clipped by 6 bases and J by 1 base, with 7 bases between them. The CDR3 nucleotides read TGTGCCAGCAGCAGGGGATCCTACGAGCAGTACTTC. Its protein is CASSRGSYEQYF.

The rearrangement joins TRBV9 to TRBJ2-5; 11 bases fit TRBD2. The CDR3 has 15 amino acids. The germline CDR1 and CDR2 sequences are SGDLS and YYNGEE. V trimming: 3 bases; J trimming: 8 bases; junction bases outside the gene matches: 9. The CDR3 DNA is TGTGCCAGCAGCGCGACTAGCGGGGCCCCAGATACCCAGTACTTC. Translating it yields CASSATSGAPDTQYF.

The genes are TRBV5-1 and TRBJ2-3; D is ambiguous. V lost 0 bases, J lost 2 bases, and 7 bases lay in between. This CDR3 contains 14 residues. Germline V gene data show CDR1 as SGHRS and CDR2 as YFSETQ. CDR3 bases: TGCGCCAGCAGCTTGGATTCCCTCACAGATACGCAGTATTTT. This codes for CASSLDSLTDTQYF.

The chain employs TRBV27 and TRBJ1-2; 7 bases fit TRBD1. With 5 bases clipped from V and 6 bases from J, the junction kept 3 bases outside the gene matches. CDR3 length equals 12 residues. Germline V CDR1 and CDR2: MNHEY, SMNVEV (reference sequence). The CDR3 loop is CASSQGTDGYTF. CDR3 bases: TGTGCCAGCAGTCAGGGGACAGATGGCTACACCTTC.

The chain employs TRBV2 and TRBJ1-4; D perhaps matches TRBD1 (6 bases). With 5 bases removed from V and 8 bases from J, the gap between germline ends came to 12 bases. The germline V gene has CDR1 SNHLY and CDR2 FYNNEI. CDR3 length: 13 amino acids. The CDR3 nucleotides are TGTGCCAGCAGTCTAAATGACAGGGAAAAACTGTTTTTT. It translates to CASSLNDREKLFF.

The chain links TRBV7-9 to TRBJ1-5, with a weak D call TRBD1 (5 bases). Germline V gene lookup returns CDR1 SEHNR and CDR2 FQNEAQ (reference sequence). This CDR3 is 14 amino acids long. V shed 2 bases and J shed 4 bases, with 9 bases lying between them. The CDR3 spells CASSLNQGNQPQHF. Written as DNA, the CDR3 is TGTGCCAGCAGCTTAAATCAGGGTAATCAGCCCCAGCATTTT. Together with reference TRBV7-9 and TRBJ1-5, the CDR3 gives the full variable domain: DTGVSQNPRHKITKRGQNVTFRCDPISEHNRLYWYRQTLGQGPEFLTYFQNEAQLEKSRLLSDRFSAERPKGSFSTLEIQRTEQGDSAMYLCASSLNQGNQPQHFGDGTRLSIL.

V gene TRBV5-6 combines with J gene TRBJ2-3; 7 bases align to TRBD1. Per the germline V gene, CDR1 is SGHDT and CDR2 is YYEEEE. This CDR3 spans 15 amino acids. With V trimmed by 5 bases and J by 9 bases, 15 bases remained unmatched. The DNA of the CDR3 is TGTGCCAGCAGACTTGACAGGGCCCGTGGGGACACGCAGTATTTT. This encodes CASRLDRARGDTQYF.

The chain uses TRBV19 and TRBJ2-3, with unresolved D. The CDR3 is made up of 18 amino acids. Trimming took 5 bases from V and 9 from J, leaving 30 bases between them. CDR1 is LNHDA and CDR2 is SQIVND in the germline V gene (reference sequence). In DNA, the CDR3 is TGTGCCAGTAGTTCGCCCCCGGTTGGGCAGGAAACCTTCTTCACGCAGTATTTT. Translated: CASSSPPVGQETFFTQYF.

J is TRBJ2-7 and V is TRBV5-8, with TRBD1 as a possible D gene (7 bases). The CDR3 runs to 14 residues. CDR1 is SGHTS and CDR2 is YDEGEE in the germline V gene. V lost 4 bases to trimming and J lost 3 bases, with 14 bases between them. In DNA form, the CDR3 reads TGTGCCAGCAGCGTGCGGGGACAGATCTACGAGCAGTACTTC. It yields the protein CASSVRGQIYEQYF.

The chain recombines TRBV9 with TRBJ2-2; 7 bases are a match to TRBD2. The length of the CDR3 is 15 residues. V shed 3 bases and J 3 bases; nucleotides not matched to a gene: 5. Germline V CDR1 and CDR2: SGDLS, YYNGEE. CDR3 residues: CASSAPSGHTGELFF. The CDR3 DNA reads as TGTGCCAGCAGCGCCCCTAGCGGTCACACCGGGGAGCTGTTTTTT. The variable domain in full, completed from reference TRBV9 and TRBJ2-2, reads DSGVTQTPKHLITATGQRVTLRCSPRSGDLSVYWYQQSLDQGLQFLIQYYNGEERAKGNILERFSAQQFPDLHSELNLSSLELGDSALYFCASSAPSGHTGELFFGEGSRLTVL.